This T cell receptor beta chain comes out of a study of control samples from healthy donors and cancer patients. Here immunoSEQ multiplex PCR was the method, and the copy in TCRdb shows in-frame clones only, minus some. The sample holds 110,000 to 150,000 clones, roughly 94% seen once. Germline V gene data show CDR1 as ENHRY and CDR2 as SYGVKD. CDR3 length: 13 amino acids. V was trimmed by 4 bases and J by 5 bases, leaving 11 bases between them. The chain combines TRBV10-3 with TRBJ1-1, with a tentative D call TRBD1 (5 bases). This TCR was sampled from a man in his sixties with colorectal cancer. Specimen: PBMCs. The CDR3 coding sequence is TGTGCCATCAGTGGCGAGGGGAGGACTGAAGCTTTCTTT. It specifies CAISGEGRTEAFF.